These T cell receptor beta chains were read from a single sample in a study of blood T cells in healthy people across ages. TCRdb redid the calling of the 5' RACE reads with MiXCR, one entry per CDR3 protein. The sample lists about 1.1 million distinct CDR3 sequences, around two fifths occurring once. The material sequenced was blood. These receptors all stem from a man aged 18-30 years in good health. Both conserved end residues are part of each CDR3. The order of the fields is J gene, D gene, V gene, clone size, CDR3 DNA, CDR3 protein. D genes are given only for firm matches. A row's size may be missing; if present it is once, few, many or a size class.

TRBJ2-7,TRBD1,TRBV27,-,TGTGCCAGCAGTTTATCGGGGACAGGGGGTCCCTACGAGCAGTACTTC,CASSLSGTGGPYEQYF
TRBJ1-2,TRBD1,TRBV7-9,-,TGTGCCAGCAGCTCAGCACAAGGGACAGTTGATGGCTACACCTTC,CASSSAQGTVDGYTF
TRBJ2-2,-,TRBV2,-,TGTGCCAGCAGTGAATTACCAGTCCGGAACACCGGGGAGCTGTTTTTT,CASSELPVRNTGELFF
TRBJ2-1,-,TRBV30,-,TGTACGTGGGCTGATGACAATGAGCAGTTCTTC,CTWADDNEQFF
TRBJ1-5,TRBD1,TRBV7-9,-,TGTGCCAGCAGCAAGGGCTCGACAGGGTATCAGCCCCAGCATTTT,CASSKGSTGYQPQHF
TRBJ2-2,TRBD1,TRBV20-1,-,TGCAGTGCTAGATGGGCCGACAGGGTAGACACCGGGGAGCTGTTTTTT,CSARWADRVDTGELFF
TRBJ1-1,-,TRBV5-6,-,TGTGCCAGCAGCTTACCAGAGGGTGAAGCTTTCTTT,CASSLPEGEAFF
TRBJ2-4,-,TRBV6-1,few,TGTGCCAGCAGTCCTATCAGTCTAGCCAAAAACATTCAGTACTTC,CASSPISLAKNIQYF
TRBJ1-5,TRBD1,TRBV20-1,-,TGCAGTGCTACCGGGACAGGGGTTTATAGCAATCAGCCCCAGCATTTT,CSATGTGVYSNQPQHF
TRBJ2-3,TRBD2,TRBV20-1,-,TGCAGTGCTAGGGTTAGCGGGGACACAGATACGCAGTATTTT,CSARVSGDTDTQYF
TRBJ2-1,-,TRBV12-3/TRBV12-4,-,TGTGCCAGCAGTTTAGCGGAGACCAATGAGCAGTTCTTC,CASSLAETNEQFF
TRBJ2-1,TRBD2,TRBV6-6,-,TGTGCCAGCAGTAACCCAATAGCGGGGGGAGGCAATGAGCAGTTCTTC,CASSNPIAGGGNEQFF
TRBJ2-3,-,TRBV6-2/TRBV6-3,-,TGTGCCAGCAGTTACGGGCAGTGGAGGACAGAGACGCAGTATTTT,CASSYGQWRTETQYF
TRBJ1-5,TRBD1,TRBV4-1,-,TGCGCCAGCAGCCGCATTAGACAGGGGATTGACAATCAGCCCCAGCATTTT,CASSRIRQGIDNQPQHF
TRBJ1-2,-,TRBV7-2,few,TGTGCCAGCAGCTTAAGTCGGCGGAGCTATGGCTACACCTTC,CASSLSRRSYGYTF
TRBJ1-4,TRBD1,TRBV20-1,few,TGCAGTGCTAGAGATTATACAGGGGTGGAAGAAAAACTGTTTTTT,CSARDYTGVEEKLFF
TRBJ2-5,TRBD1,TRBV12-3/TRBV12-4,many,TGTGCCAGCAGTCGGTCCCCGACAGGGTACCAAGAGACCCAGTACTTC,CASSRSPTGYQETQYF
TRBJ2-1,-,TRBV9,few,TGTGCCAGCAGCGCCACCAATGAGCAGTTCTTC,CASSATNEQFF
TRBJ2-4,-,TRBV19,-,TGTGCCAGTAGTGAGGGCTTGGGGTCCAAAAACATTCAGTACTTC,CASSEGLGSKNIQYF
TRBJ2-2,TRBD1,TRBV19,few,TGTGCCAGCCGGAGAGGGGGCGATACCGGGGAGCTGTTTTTT,CASRRGGDTGELFF
TRBJ1-1,-,TRBV6-5,few,TGTGCCAGCAGTTCGGCAACGCAGCCCACAGGGTACGGGACTGAAGCTTTCTTT,CASSSATQPTGYGTEAFF
TRBJ2-7,TRBD2,TRBV9,few,TGTGCCAGCAGCGTAGGTGGCGGGGGGTCCTACGAGCAGTACTTC,CASSVGGGGSYEQYF
TRBJ1-2,-,TRBV9,few,TGTGCCAGCAGCCATCGGGACGGTTCTTCCTACTATGGCTACACCTTC,CASSHRDGSSYYGYTF
TRBJ1-1,TRBD1,TRBV4-1,few,TGCGCCAGCAGCCGGAACAACAGGGGTGCTGAAGCTTTCTTT,CASSRNNRGAEAFF
TRBJ2-1,-,TRBV7-3,-,TGTGCCAGCAGCGTCGGGACTCCCTACAATGAGCAGTTCTTC,CASSVGTPYNEQFF
TRBJ2-1,TRBD2,TRBV5-5,-,TGTGCCAGCAGCTTGGCGGCTAGCGGGGGGACGCGTGAGCAGTTCTTC,CASSLAASGGTREQFF
TRBJ1-5,TRBD1,TRBV12-3/TRBV12-4,-,TGTGCCAGCAGTCCGGACAGGGTCACTCAGCCCCAGCATTTT,CASSPDRVTQPQHF
TRBJ2-5,TRBD2,TRBV5-1,-,TGCGCCAGCAGGATACTAGCGGACCGCAATGAGCAGTACTTC,CASRILADRNEQYF
TRBJ1-5,-,TRBV20-1,-,TGCAGTGCTACCGAGGGACAAGCTAGCAATCAGCCCCAGCATTTT,CSATEGQASNQPQHF
TRBJ2-2,-,TRBV6-5,-,TGTGCCAGCATTAGGGAGAACACCGGGGAGCTGTTTTTT,CASIRENTGELFF
TRBJ2-2,-,TRBV9,few,TGTGCCAGCAGCGTAGATTTAGGGGCCAACACCGGGGAGCTGTTTTTT,CASSVDLGANTGELFF
TRBJ2-7,-,TRBV9,-,TGTGCCAGCAGCGTAGCGGTGCGTCAGGGGATTCGTAATGAGCAGTACTTC,CASSVAVRQGIRNEQYF
TRBJ2-2,TRBD1,TRBV10-3,few,TGTGCCATCAGTGAGAAGTCCGGGACAGGGGGCCACGGGGAGCTGTTTTTT,CAISEKSGTGGHGELFF
TRBJ1-1,-,TRBV7-8,few,TGTGCCAGCAGCTTATACCGGGGTGGGTCTGAAGCTTTCTTT,CASSLYRGGSEAFF
TRBJ1-2,TRBD1,TRBV29-1,few,TGCAGCGTCCAGGGGGCAGGTGAAAACTATGGCTACACCTTC,CSVQGAGENYGYTF
TRBJ2-7,-,TRBV6-1,-,TGTGCCAGCAAGTTCCGGGACATAAGCTACGAGCAGTACTTC,CASKFRDISYEQYF
TRBJ2-1,TRBD2,TRBV29-1,few,TGCAGCGTAGCCGGACTAATAGCGGGACCCCAAAGCTCCTACAATGAGCAGTTCTTC,CSVAGLIAGPQSSYNEQFF
TRBJ2-3,TRBD2,TRBV3-1,few,TGTGCCAGCAGCCAGGACATTGGCGGGGGACGAGATACGCAGTATTTT,CASSQDIGGGRDTQYF
TRBJ2-5,TRBD1,TRBV6-5,few,TGTGCCAGCAGCGTACAGGGGAATGAGCAGTACTTC,CASSVQGNEQYF
TRBJ1-2,-,TRBV12-3/TRBV12-4,-,TGTGCCAGCAGACCCGAAAGAGGTTATGGCTACACCTTC,CASRPERGYGYTF
TRBJ1-4,-,TRBV6-2/TRBV6-3,-,TGTGCCAGCAGCTACGACAGGTTCAATGAAAAACTGTTTTTT,CASSYDRFNEKLFF
TRBJ2-5,-,TRBV29-1,many,TGCAGCGTAGGACTCGACTGGAGGTTAGAGACCCAGTACTTC,CSVGLDWRLETQYF
TRBJ2-3,-,TRBV6-6,-,TGTGCCAGCAGGGCAGACACTAGCACAGATACGCAGTATTTT,CASRADTSTDTQYF
TRBJ2-5,TRBD2,TRBV5-1,-,TGCGCCAGCAGCATAGCCCCGGTTGGTCTAGCGGGGGGTTTAGAGGAGACCCAGTACTTC,CASSIAPVGLAGGLEETQYF
TRBJ2-3,-,TRBV5-1,once,TGCGCCAGCAGCTTGGGACCTGATTATACGCAGTATTTT,CASSLGPDYTQYF
TRBJ1-2,-,TRBV6-2/TRBV6-3,-,TGTGCCAGCAGCTCGCGCCGGAATCGCTATGGCTACATCTTC,CASSSRRNRYGYIF
TRBJ2-3,-,TRBV30,few,TGTGCCTGTGTCTACGAAGGAGATACGCAGTATTTT,CACVYEGDTQYF
TRBJ1-4,-,TRBV5-1,-,TGCGCCAGCAGCCCCGCCGGGGGGGGAAGTGAAAAACTGTTTTTT,CASSPAGGGSEKLFF
TRBJ2-3,TRBD2,TRBV4-3,many,TGCGCCAGCAGCTCCCTAGCGGGGGGGACCACAGATACGCAGTATTTT,CASSSLAGGTTDTQYF
TRBJ2-1,-,TRBV9,-,TGTGCCAGCAGCGCCGAAGGACAATATGAGCAGTTCTTC,CASSAEGQYEQFF
TRBJ1-6,-,TRBV5-5,-,TGTGCCAGCAGCTTGAAGGGGCAGGGGATTAATTCACCCCTCCACTTT,CASSLKGQGINSPLHF